These 15 T cell receptor beta chains came from one sample sequenced in a study of blood T cell repertoires in COVID-19 (dated by TCRdb to 2019 to 2021). Library preparation used the immunoSEQ multiplex PCR assay. TCRdb re-hosts the immuneACCESS table, in-frame sequences only. Its copies lack some clones; in the studies checked, an unresolved V gene accounts for under half of them, and the cause for the rest is not known. The table for this sample lists 500,000 or so clones; 87% of them were counted only once. 0.7% of the sample is held by the ten biggest clonotypes. Sequenced sample: PBMCs or T cells enriched from blood (not recorded which). These receptors originate from a woman aged 18-29 years who had recovered from COVID-19.

V and J are TRBV3-1 (or the pseudogene TRBV3-2) and TRBJ1-1, with a possible D match to TRBD1 (6 bases). Per the germline V gene, CDR1 is LGHDT and CDR2 is YNNKEL (reference sequence). With 4 bases removed from V and 4 bases from J, the gap between germline ends came to 10 bases. The length of the CDR3 is 13 residues. The CDR3 coding sequence is TGTGCCAGCAGCCCTAGGGGGTCCACTGAAGCTTTCTTT. Its protein product is CASSPRGSTEAFF.

This clone was recorded a few times. The J gene is TRBJ1-1, the V gene TRBV2; D unresolved. Looked up from germline, CDR1 is SNHLY and CDR2 is FYNNEI. The CDR3 is 13 residues long. Between the trimmed V and J ends, which lost 7 bases and 3 bases, there was a span of 12 bases. CDR3 bases: TGTGCCAGCAATATAAAGGCGGACACTGAAGCTTTCTTT. Its translation is CASNIKADTEAFF.

This rearrangement joins TRBV15 to TRBJ2-1, with 8 bases aligning to TRBD2. The CDR3 runs 16 residues. The germline V gene encodes CDR1 LNHNV and CDR2 YYDKDF (reference sequence). With V trimmed by 0 bases and J by 2 bases, 3 bases remained unmatched. The CDR3 sequence is CATSREGSGAYNEQFF. The CDR3 DNA reads as TGTGCCACCAGCAGAGAGGGTAGCGGGGCCTACAATGAGCAGTTCTTC.

The chain is built from TRBV3-1 (or the pseudogene TRBV3-2) and TRBJ1-2; 8 nucleotides agree with TRBD1. V dropped 4 bases and J dropped 0; count of bases not matched to a gene: 10. The CDR3 sequence is 17 residues long. Germline V gene sequence: CDR1 LGHDT, CDR2 YNNKEL (reference sequence). In DNA, the CDR3 is TGTGCCAGCAGCCTGTGGACAGGGACTCTATCTAACTATGGCTACACCTTC. Translation: CASSLWTGTLSNYGYTF.

This clone was seen more than once but under ten times. The chain carries TRBV11-3 and TRBJ1-2; TRBD1 matches at 8 bases. V was pared by 1 base and J by 2 bases, with 3 bases of the junction left unmatched. There are 15 residues in the CDR3. CDR1 and CDR2 from the germline V gene are SGHNT and YENEEA. The CDR3 reads CASSLAAGGNYGYTF. The CDR3 bases are TGTGCCAGCAGCTTAGCAGCAGGGGGCAACTATGGCTACACCTTC.

This clone showed up just once. The genes are TRBV7-6 and TRBJ1-3; TRBD1 might be the D (5 bases). V gave up 4 bases and J gave up 0 bases, with 19 bases separating them. Germline V gives CDR1 SGHVS, CDR2 FNYEAQ. The CDR3 length is 18 residues. The CDR3 loop reads CASSSPGGEGRSGNTIYF. The CDR3 region has the DNA TGTGCCAGCAGCTCTCCCGGGGGGGAGGGGCGCTCTGGAAACACCATATATTTT. The full variable domain, completed using reference TRBV7-6 and TRBJ1-3, is GAGVSQSPRYKVTKRGQDVALRCDPISGHVSLYWYRQALGQGPEFLTYFNYEAQQDKSGLPNDRFSAERPEGSISTLTIQRTEQRDSAMYRCASSSPGGEGRSGNTIYFGEGSWLTVV.

This rearrangement joins TRBV5-1 to TRBJ1-2, with 9 bases fitting TRBD1. With V trimmed by 5 bases and J by 5 bases, 7 bases remained unmatched. Germline V CDR1 and CDR2: SGHRS, YFSETQ. The CDR3 is 14 residues long. The CDR3 sequence is CASRITGTGYGYTF. DNA of the CDR3: TGCGCCAGCAGGATCACCGGGACAGGGTATGGCTACACCTTC.

This clone came up once. CDR3 sequence: CASSLDLSQSQETQYF. The CDR3 region has the DNA TGTGCCAGCAGCTTAGATCTTTCGCAGTCTCAAGAGACCCAGTACTTC. The genes are TRBV7-7 and TRBJ2-5; no clear D. This CDR3 is built from 16 residues. The germline V and J ends were trimmed by 1 base and 2 bases, with 14 bases remaining between them. CDR1 is SSHAT, CDR2 FNYEAQ, per germline (reference sequence).

The sample holds one count of this clone. The chain is built from TRBV5-1 and TRBJ2-1, with 11 bases fitting TRBD2. Germline loops: CDR1 SGHRS, CDR2 YFSETQ. V lost 5 bases to trimming and J lost 5 bases; unmatched junction nucleotides: 9. The CDR3 length is 16 residues. The CDR3 region is CASSPTLAGGDNEQFF. CDR3 nucleotides: TGCGCCAGCAGTCCGACGTTAGCGGGGGGGGACAATGAGCAGTTCTTC.

In nucleotides, the CDR3 is TGCGCCAGCAGCCGTGACAGGGCAGCAACTAATGAAAAACTGTTTTTT. Encoded protein: CASSRDRAATNEKLFF. V and J are TRBV5-1 and TRBJ1-4; TRBD1 matches at 7 bases. The CDR3 is 16 amino acids. J was trimmed by 0 bases and V by 4 bases; bases with no gene match: 6. Germline loops: CDR1 SGHRS, CDR2 YFSETQ.

The chain combines TRBV5-1 with TRBJ1-1, with D tentatively TRBD1 (5 bases). The CDR3 contains 11 residues. Germline assignment: CDR1 SGHRS and CDR2 YFSETQ. V lost 4 bases and J 4 bases, leaving 5 bases between the germline ends. The CDR3 sequence: CASSGATEAFF. In nucleotides, the CDR3 is TGCGCCAGCAGCGGGGCCACTGAAGCTTTCTTT.

The chain joins TRBV5-1 to TRBJ1-2; a weak D match, TRBD1 (6 bases). Germline CDR1 and CDR2: SGHRS and YFSETQ. The germline V and J ends were trimmed by 0 bases and 6 bases, with 15 bases remaining between them. The CDR3 is made up of 15 amino acids. The CDR3: CASSLDGRGWDGYTF. Written as DNA, the CDR3 is TGCGCCAGCAGCTTGGACGGCAGGGGATGGGATGGCTACACCTTC.

The V gene is TRBV5-1, the J gene TRBJ1-2; 8 bases map to TRBD1. Germline assignment: CDR1 SGHRS and CDR2 YFSETQ. V lost 0 bases and J lost 5; bases outside the gene matches: 12. CDR3 length: 17 residues. The CDR3 coding sequence is TGCGCCAGCAGCTTGGATACAGGGGGTTTTGGGGTTTATGGCTACACCTTC. Amino acid sequence: CASSLDTGGFGVYGYTF.

This clone was recorded a few times. The chain joins TRBV18 to TRBJ2-2, with D tentatively TRBD1 (6 bases). CDR3 size: 16 residues. Germline CDR1 reads KGHSH; CDR2 reads LQKENI. Trimming shortened V by 2 bases and J by 5 bases, and 15 bases separated the two germline ends. The CDR3 here is CASSPRTVGVTGELFF. The CDR3 DNA sequence: TGTGCCAGCTCACCAAGGACAGTGGGGGTAACCGGGGAGCTGTTTTTT.

The rearrangement joins TRBV5-1 to TRBJ2-2, with 9 bases lining up with TRBD1. The germline V gene has CDR1 SGHRS and CDR2 YFSETQ. CDR3 length: 15 residues. The ends lost 3 bases at V and 5 bases at J; junction bases unmatched: 5. CDR3: CASSSSGTGTGELFF. CDR3 DNA sequence: TGCGCCAGCAGCTCTTCCGGGACAGGGACCGGGGAGCTGTTTTTT.